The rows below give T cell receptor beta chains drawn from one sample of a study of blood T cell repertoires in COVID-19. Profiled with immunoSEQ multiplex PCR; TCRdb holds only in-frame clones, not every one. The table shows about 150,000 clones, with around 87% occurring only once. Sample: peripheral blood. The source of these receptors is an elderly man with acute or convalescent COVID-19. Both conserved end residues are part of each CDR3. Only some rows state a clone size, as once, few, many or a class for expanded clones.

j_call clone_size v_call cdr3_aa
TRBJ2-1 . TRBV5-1 CASSLEQGAYNEQFF
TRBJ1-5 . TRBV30 CAWSAQGNQPQHF
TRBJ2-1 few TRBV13 CASSREGTMQFF
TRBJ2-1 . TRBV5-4 CASSRVGQGDYNEQFF
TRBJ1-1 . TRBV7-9 CASSRSEAMNTEAFF
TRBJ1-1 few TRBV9 CASRKVSGTEAFF
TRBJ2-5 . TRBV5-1 CASSLYGTGGETQYF
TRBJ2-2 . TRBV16 CASSQGTLVGELFF
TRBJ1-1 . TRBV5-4 CASSTGQGSNTEAFF
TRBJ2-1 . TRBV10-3 CATLAGGPIEQFF
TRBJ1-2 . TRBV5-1 CASSPGTGGESYGYTF
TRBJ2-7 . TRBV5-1 CASGEGLSSYEQYF
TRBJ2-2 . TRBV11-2 CASSLVRLATPRELFF
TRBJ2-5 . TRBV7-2 CASSVTGTVGETQYF
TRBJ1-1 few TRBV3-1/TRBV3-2 CASSQDLGRVNTEAFF
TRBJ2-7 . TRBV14 CASSQFSSSGFEQYF
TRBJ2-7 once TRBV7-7 CASSLNPQGGEQYF
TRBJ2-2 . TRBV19 CASRDRDRGLGELFF